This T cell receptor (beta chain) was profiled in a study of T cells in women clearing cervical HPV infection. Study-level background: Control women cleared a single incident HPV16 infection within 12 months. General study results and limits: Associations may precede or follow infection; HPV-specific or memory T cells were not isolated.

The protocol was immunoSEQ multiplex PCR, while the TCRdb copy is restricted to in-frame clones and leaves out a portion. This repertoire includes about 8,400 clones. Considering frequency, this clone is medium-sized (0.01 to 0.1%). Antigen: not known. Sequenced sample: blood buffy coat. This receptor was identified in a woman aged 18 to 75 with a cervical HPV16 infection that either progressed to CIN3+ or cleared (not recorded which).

CDR3 sequence: CASSTQPGQGNSPLHF. The CDR3 bases that were read are TGTGCCAGTAGTACACAACCGGGACAGGGTAATTCACCC. This chain links TRBV19 with TRBJ1-6; 9 bases agree with TRBD1. The read halts 3 residues ahead of the CDR3 end, with the missing end drawn from the germline J gene. Unmatched junction bases numbered 7, after V lost 4 bases and J lost 6 bases. Looked up from germline, CDR1 is LNHDA and CDR2 is SQIVND (reference sequence). The CDR3 is made up of 16 amino acids.